A selection of T cell receptor beta chains follows, all from one sample in a study of early T cells in non-severe SARS-CoV-2 infection. TCRdb re-analysed the 5' RACE reads in MiXCR, keeping a single row per CDR3 protein. This sample yields approximately 73,000 distinct CDR3 sequences, of which around 13% are seen a single time; 1.1% belongs to the top ten. The source material was whole blood. These receptors came from an adult who was a healthcare worker with PCR-confirmed SARS-CoV-2 infection or an uninfected control (not recorded which). Each CDR3 is given with its conserved first and last residue. The D gene is left open where the match is weak. Some rows have no size entry. The others give once, few or many, or a class for an expanded clone.

d_call j_call clone_size v_call cdr3_nt cdr3_aa
- TRBJ2-1 - TRBV7-8 TGTGCCAGCAGCTTATCAGCGGGCCGCTACAATGAGCAGTTCTTC CASSLSAGRYNEQFF
- TRBJ2-5 - TRBV10-1 TGCGCCAGCAGTGAGTACGGGAGCCTAAAAGAGACCCAGTACTTC CASSEYGSLKETQYF
TRBD1 TRBJ1-5 few TRBV27 TGTGCCAGCAGTTTAGTAGCAGGGGGGGGCCAGCCCCAGCATTTT CASSLVAGGGQPQHF
- TRBJ1-1 - TRBV4-3 TGCGCCAGCAGCCAAGAAGCCCGGGGGGACCGGGGAAACACTGAAGCTTTCTTT CASSQEARGDRGNTEAFF
- TRBJ2-1 - TRBV6-9 TGTGCCAGCAGTCAAGGGACTCTTGAGCAGTTCTTC CASSQGTLEQFF
TRBD1 TRBJ2-1 - TRBV6-2/TRBV6-3 TGTGCCAGCAGCCGAACACAGGGGAACTACAATGAGCAGTTCTTC CASSRTQGNYNEQFF
- TRBJ1-1 many TRBV11-2 TGTGCCAGCAGCCGATCTTTTGAGAACACTGAAGCTTTCTTT CASSRSFENTEAFF
- TRBJ1-1 few TRBV29-1 TGCAGCGTTGAAGACTCCACTGAAGCTTTCTTT CSVEDSTEAFF